These 22 T cell receptor beta chains came from one sample sequenced in a study of cytomegalovirus exposure and HLA in healthy donors. In the PCR, 60 Vbeta and 13 Jbeta primers were used. Some clones are missing from TCRdb's copy, which holds only in-frame ones; the method was immunoSEQ multiplex PCR. Among 150,000 or so clones listed, about 82% were seen once. Sequencing was carried out using PBMCs. The receptors stem from a woman aged 45-60 years in good health and CMV-seropositive.

This clone has a handful of counts. The chain couples TRBV18 to TRBJ1-2, with D possibly TRBD1 on 5 matching bases. With 5 bases removed from V and 3 bases from J, the gap between germline ends came to 25 bases. Germline lookup yields CDR1 KGHSH and CDR2 LQKENI. CDR3 length equals 18 residues. CDR3 region: CASSSLQRISPGDYGYTF. In DNA, the CDR3 is TGTGCCAGCTCATCTCTCCAAAGAATATCACCGGGGGACTATGGCTACACCTTC.

The CDR3 bases are TGCGCCAGCAGCCAGGAAACTAGCGGGAGGGGGTATGAGCAGTTCTTC. As protein: CASSQETSGRGYEQFF. This chain joins TRBV4-3 and TRBJ2-1; 13 bases align to TRBD2. This CDR3 contains 16 residues. The germline V gene encodes CDR1 LGHNA and CDR2 YSLEER. J was trimmed by 8 bases and V by 3 bases; bases with no gene match: 7.

This chain connects TRBV2 to TRBJ2-5; TRBD1 matches 10 bases. After removal of 4 bases from V and 0 bases from J, the junction contained 5 bases not matched to a gene. This CDR3 is 16 amino acids long. CDR1 is SNHLY, CDR2 FYNNEI, per germline. In DNA, the CDR3 is TGTGCCAGCAGTGGACAGGGGGCTATGTACCAAGAGACCCAGTACTTC. Encoded protein: CASSGQGAMYQETQYF.

V gene TRBV15 combines with J gene TRBJ1-1; D gene uncertain. The CDR3 length is 15 residues. In germline, CDR1 is LNHNV, CDR2 YYDKDF (reference sequence). V lost 1 base and J 1 base, leaving 10 bases between the germline ends. CDR3 loop: CATSRGGGSNTEAFF. CDR3 nucleotide sequence: TGTGCCACCAGCAGAGGCGGTGGGTCGAACACTGAAGCTTTCTTT. The whole variable domain, remainder taken from reference TRBV15 and TRBJ1-1, is DAMVIQNPRYQVTQFGKPVTLSCSQTLNHNVMYWYQQKSSQAPKLLFHYYDKDFNNEADTPDNFQSRRPNTSFCFLDIRSPGLGDTAMYLCATSRGGGSNTEAFFGQGTRLTVV.

This chain connects TRBV5-8 to TRBJ2-5; 8 nucleotides align to TRBD2. The tail of the sequence fits TRBJ2-7 better, so the J call may be wrong. The V gene's germline CDR1 is SGHTS and CDR2 YDEGEE. There are 15 residues in the CDR3. CDR3 sequence reads: CASRGLAGFSYEQYF. Here the CDR3 DNA reads TGTGCCAGCCGGGGCCTAGCGGGTTTCTCCTACGAGCAGTACTTC.

Points on this clone: At one end the junction does not follow the germline gene, possibly because of a read error. The chain recombines TRBV7-7 with TRBJ2-2; 9 nucleotides match TRBD2. The CDR3 consists of 16 residues. Germline CDR1 SSHAT, CDR2 FNYEAQ (reference sequence). The chain's CDR3 is CASSLGTAGGTGELFF. CDR3 in DNA: TGTGCTAGCAGCTTAGGAACAGCGGGAGGCACCGGGGAGCTGTTTTTT.

J is TRBJ1-2 and V is TRBV7-6; possible D gene TRBD1, 6 bases. The CDR3 extends over 13 amino acids. CDR1 and CDR2 (germline): SGHVS, FNYEAQ. V dropped 5 bases and J dropped 5 bases, with 12 bases sitting between them. The CDR3: CASSKGTLYGYTF. Written as DNA, the CDR3 is TGTGCCAGCAGCAAAGGGACACTGTATGGCTACACCTTC.

This rearrangement joins TRBV9 to TRBJ1-6; TRBD1 matches at 7 bases. J was trimmed by 9 bases and V by 0 bases; bases with no gene match: 9. This CDR3 region has 16 residues. Germline V CDR1 and CDR2: SGDLS, YYNGEE. CDR3 region: CASSVGLGQYVSPLHF. The CDR3 nucleotides are TGTGCCAGCAGCGTAGGATTGGGACAGTATGTTTCACCCCTCCACTTT.

The genes are TRBV7-3 and TRBJ1-5; TRBD1 aligns across 12 bases. The CDR3 runs 16 residues. The J segment lost 6 bases and the V segment lost 8 bases, leaving 11 bases of the junction unmatched. CDR1 is SGHTA, CDR2 FQGTGA, per germline. In DNA, the CDR3 is TGTGCCAGCCAGGGACAGGGGGCTAGTTGTGGTCAGCCCCAGCATTTT. This codes for CASQGQGASCGQPQHF.

This clone was recorded once. The gene calls are TRBV7-9 and TRBJ1-1; D is uncertain. Germline V gene data show CDR1 as SEHNR and CDR2 as FQNEAQ (reference sequence). Trimming left V 0 bases short and J 0 bases short, with 2 bases between. This CDR3 has 13 amino acids. The CDR3 spells CASSLAMNTEAFF. CDR3 nucleotides: TGTGCCAGCAGCTTAGCCATGAACACTGAAGCTTTCTTT.

The genes are TRBV19 and TRBJ2-7, with D tentatively TRBD1 (6 bases). Germline CDR1 LNHDA, CDR2 SQIVND (reference sequence). CDR3 length: 16 amino acids. V was trimmed by 9 bases and J by 1 base, leaving 22 bases between them. The CDR3: CASTDSAKGGSYEQYF. DNA for the CDR3: TGTGCCAGCACTGACTCAGCAAAAGGGGGATCCTACGAGCAGTACTTC.

The chain carries TRBV7-3 and TRBJ1-1; D is perhaps TRBD1 (5 bases). Trimming took 5 bases from V and 1 from J, leaving 14 bases between them. This CDR3 spans 15 amino acids. Per germline, CDR1 SGHTA and CDR2 FQGTGA. This chain's CDR3 is CASSKGARENTEAFF. In DNA, the CDR3 is TGTGCCAGCAGCAAAGGGGCCAGGGAGAACACTGAAGCTTTCTTT.

V is TRBV4-3 and J is TRBJ2-7; TRBD1 agrees at 7 bases. J gave up 7 bases and V 4 bases, and 7 bases lay outside the gene matches. Per germline, CDR1 LGHNA and CDR2 YSLEER. CDR3 length: 13 amino acids. DNA of the CDR3: TGCGCCAGCAGCCCCGGACAGGTAGGGGAGCAGTACTTC. Amino acid sequence: CASSPGQVGEQYF.

The chain has TRBV7-9 and TRBJ2-1; 14 nucleotides match TRBD2. CDR1 and CDR2 from the germline V gene are SEHNR and FQNEAQ (reference sequence). CDR3 length: 14 amino acids. Trimming took 0 bases from V and 13 from J; bases not matched to a gene: 2. The CDR3 bases are TGTGCCAGCAGCTTAGCGGGGACTAGCGGGGGTCAGTTCTTC. It translates to CASSLAGTSGGQFF.

The V and J genes are TRBV2 and TRBJ2-3; D not certain. V was cut by 1 base and J by 6 bases, with 5 bases left in between. The CDR3 sequence is 12 residues long. Germline V gives CDR1 SNHLY, CDR2 FYNNEI. CDR3 DNA: TGTGCCAGCAGTGAAGAGCCGGATACGCAGTATTTT. Translating it yields CASSEEPDTQYF.

The V and J genes are TRBV7-2 and TRBJ2-3; 9 nucleotides line up with TRBD1. After removal of 5 bases from V and 5 bases from J, the junction contained 11 bases not matched to a gene. CDR1 SGHTA and CDR2 FQGNSA come from the germline V gene. The CDR3 spans 16 residues. CDR3 region: CASSPDWGQGVDTQYF. CDR3 coding DNA: TGTGCCAGCAGCCCCGATTGGGGACAGGGCGTAGATACGCAGTATTTT.

V is TRBV7-2 and J is TRBJ2-1; TRBD2 matches 7 bases. The CDR3 has 16 amino acids. Germline V CDR1 and CDR2: SGHTA, FQGNSA. V was clipped by 0 bases and J by 6 bases; unmatched bases: 8. The CDR3 spells CASSLAPWGGSNEQFF. CDR3 DNA: TGTGCCAGCAGCTTAGCTCCTTGGGGGGGGAGCAATGAGCAGTTCTTC.

The V and J genes are TRBV27 and TRBJ2-7; TRBD2 matches 12 bases. Germline V gene lookup returns CDR1 MNHEY and CDR2 SMNVEV (reference sequence). V shed 6 bases and J 1 base; nucleotides not matched to a gene: 1. The CDR3 spans 14 residues. CDR3 protein: CASRLAGGSYEQYF. DNA of the CDR3: TGTGCCAGCAGGCTAGCGGGAGGGTCCTACGAGCAGTACTTC.

The chain links TRBV7-2 to TRBJ1-2; TRBD1 aligns across 8 bases. CDR1 and CDR2 (germline): SGHTA, FQGNSA. The CDR3 runs to 14 residues. V shed 0 bases and J 6 bases; nucleotides not matched to a gene: 3. CDR3 nucleotides: TGTGCCAGCAGCTTAGCATCAGGGGGCAATGGCTACACCTTC. Translating it yields CASSLASGGNGYTF.

J is TRBJ1-2 and V is TRBV4-3; D is perhaps TRBD1 (5 bases). V was pared by 1 base and J by 8 bases, with 11 bases between. Germline V gene sequence: CDR1 LGHNA, CDR2 YSLEER. The CDR3 covers 13 residues. As DNA, the CDR3 is TGCGCCAGCAGCCAAGGGTGGAGGGGAGGCTACACCTTC. It is translated as CASSQGWRGGYTF.

The chain has TRBV27 and TRBJ1-4, with 7 positions matching TRBD1. This CDR3 spans 11 amino acids. Germline V gene sequence: CDR1 MNHEY, CDR2 SMNVEV (reference sequence). V gave up 7 bases and J gave up 7 bases; unmatched junction bases: 0. CDR3 residues: CASTGGEKLFF. The CDR3 DNA reads TGTGCCAGCACAGGGGGTGAAAAACTGTTTTTT.

This clone occurred once. The J gene is TRBJ2-3, the V gene TRBV9; D not certain. V shed 0 bases and J shed 4 bases, with 6 bases lying between them. The CDR3 loop spans 13 amino acids. Looked up from germline, CDR1 is SGDLS and CDR2 is YYNGEE. The DNA for the CDR3 is TGTGCCAGCAGCGTAGAAGAGCCAGATACGCAGTATTTT. It translates to CASSVEEPDTQYF.